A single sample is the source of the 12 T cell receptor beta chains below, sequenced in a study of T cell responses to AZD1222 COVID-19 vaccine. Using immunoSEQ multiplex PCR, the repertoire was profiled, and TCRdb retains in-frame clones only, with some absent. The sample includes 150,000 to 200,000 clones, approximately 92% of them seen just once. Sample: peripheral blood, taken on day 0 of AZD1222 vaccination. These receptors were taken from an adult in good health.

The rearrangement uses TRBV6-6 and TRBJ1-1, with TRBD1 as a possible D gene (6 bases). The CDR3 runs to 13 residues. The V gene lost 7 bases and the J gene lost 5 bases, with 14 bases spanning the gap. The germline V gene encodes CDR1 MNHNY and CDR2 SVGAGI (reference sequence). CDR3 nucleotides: TGTGCCAGCACACAGGGAAGGTGGACTGAAGCTTTCTTT. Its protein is CASTQGRWTEAFF.

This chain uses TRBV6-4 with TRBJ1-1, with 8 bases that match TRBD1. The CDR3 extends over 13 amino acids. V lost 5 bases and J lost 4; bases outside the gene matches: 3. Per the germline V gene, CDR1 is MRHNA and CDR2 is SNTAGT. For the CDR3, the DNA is TGTGCCAGCAGTCAGGGGGCCCTCACTGAAGCTTTCTTT. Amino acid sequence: CASSQGALTEAFF.

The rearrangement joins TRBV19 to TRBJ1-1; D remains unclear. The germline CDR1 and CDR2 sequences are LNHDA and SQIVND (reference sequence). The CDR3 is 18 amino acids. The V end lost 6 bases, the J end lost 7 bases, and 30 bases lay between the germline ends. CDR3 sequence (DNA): TGTGCCAGTAGCCCTTATTACACTCGTGGCCGATCAATGGTTGAAGCTTTCTTT. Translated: CASSPYYTRGRSMVEAFF. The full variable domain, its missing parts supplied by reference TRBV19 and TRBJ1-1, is DGGITQSPKYLFRKEGQNVTLSCEQNLNHDAMYWYRQDPGQGLRLIYYSQIVNDFQKGDIAEGYSVSREKKESFPLTVTSAQKNPTAFYLCASSPYYTRGRSMVEAFFGQGTRLTVV.

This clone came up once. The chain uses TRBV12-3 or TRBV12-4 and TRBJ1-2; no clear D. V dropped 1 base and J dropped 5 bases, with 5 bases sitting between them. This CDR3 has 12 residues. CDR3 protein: CASSLVSYGYTF. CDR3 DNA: TGTGCCAGCAGTTTAGTTTCTTATGGCTACACCTTC.

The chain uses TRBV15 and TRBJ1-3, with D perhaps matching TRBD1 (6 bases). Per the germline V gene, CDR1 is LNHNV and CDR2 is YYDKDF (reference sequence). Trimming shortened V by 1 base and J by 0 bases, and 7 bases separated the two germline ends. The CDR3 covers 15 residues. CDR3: CATSRGTDSGNTIYF. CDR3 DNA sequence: TGTGCCACCAGCAGAGGGACAGACTCTGGAAACACCATATATTTT.

The CDR3 sequence is CASSPGTQSSYNSPLHF. The DNA for the CDR3 is TGTGCCAGCAGCCCCGGGACACAGAGCTCCTATAATTCACCCCTCCACTTT. The genes are TRBV7-2 and TRBJ1-6; D is perhaps TRBD1 (6 bases). Trimming cost V 5 bases and J 0 bases, with 14 bases left between them. CDR1 and CDR2 from the germline V gene are SGHTA and FQGNSA. CDR3 length: 17 amino acids.

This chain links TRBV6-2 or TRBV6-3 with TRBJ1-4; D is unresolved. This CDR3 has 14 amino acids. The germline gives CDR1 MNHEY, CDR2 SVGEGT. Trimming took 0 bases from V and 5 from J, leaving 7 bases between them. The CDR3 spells CASSYSNPNEKLFF. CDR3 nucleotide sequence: TGTGCCAGCAGTTACTCGAATCCGAATGAAAAACTGTTTTTT.

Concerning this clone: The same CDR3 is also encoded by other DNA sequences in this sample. The CDR3 nucleotides read TGTGCCAGTAGTATAACGGGAACTGGAAACACCATATATTTT. It is translated as CASSITGTGNTIYF. The chain combines TRBV19 with TRBJ1-3; D is undetermined. CDR3 length equals 14 residues. Germline CDR1 reads LNHDA; CDR2 reads SQIVND (reference sequence). The germline V and J ends were trimmed by 2 bases and 2 bases, with 7 bases remaining between them.

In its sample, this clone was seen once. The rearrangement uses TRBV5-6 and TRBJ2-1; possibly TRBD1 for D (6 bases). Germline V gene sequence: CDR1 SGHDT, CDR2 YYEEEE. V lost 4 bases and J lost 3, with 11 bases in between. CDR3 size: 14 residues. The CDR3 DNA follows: TGTGCCAGCAGCCTTGGGGGCTACTACAATGAGCAGTTCTTC. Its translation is CASSLGGYYNEQFF.

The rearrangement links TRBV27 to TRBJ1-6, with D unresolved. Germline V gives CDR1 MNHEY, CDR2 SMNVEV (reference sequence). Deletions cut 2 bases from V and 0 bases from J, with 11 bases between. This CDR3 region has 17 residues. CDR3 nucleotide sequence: TGTGCCAGCAGTTTAAGTTACCGGAGCTCCTATAATTCACCCCTCCACTTT. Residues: CASSLSYRSSYNSPLHF.

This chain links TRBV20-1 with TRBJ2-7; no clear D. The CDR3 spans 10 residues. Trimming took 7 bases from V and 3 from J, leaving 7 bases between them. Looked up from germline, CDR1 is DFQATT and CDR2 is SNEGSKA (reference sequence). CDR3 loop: CSVGLYEQYF. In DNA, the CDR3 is TGCAGTGTTGGGCTCTACGAGCAGTACTTC.

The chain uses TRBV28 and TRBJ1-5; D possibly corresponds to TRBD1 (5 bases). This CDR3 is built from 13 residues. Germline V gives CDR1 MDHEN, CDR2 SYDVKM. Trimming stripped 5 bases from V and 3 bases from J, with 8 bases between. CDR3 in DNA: TGTGCCAGCAGTGCAGGGAACAATCAGCCCCAGCATTTT. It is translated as CASSAGNNQPQHF.